These 18 T cell receptor beta chains were all obtained from the same sample, sequenced in a study of T-cell reconstitution after alpha-beta-depleted transplantation in children. A library of TCRbeta sequences, prepared with unique molecular identifiers, was generated. TCRdb recomputed calls from the PCR reads with MiXCR, one row per CDR3 protein. The sample lists roughly 340,000 distinct CDR3 sequences, roughly 15% occurring once. The sample here was PBMCs, mostly from graft donor cells, taken 360 days after TCRalphabeta/CD19-depleted stem cell transplant. The receptors were gathered from a male patient aged 2-15 years who had a stem cell transplant for acute lymphoblastic leukemia, so the T cells may come from the graft donor.

The V gene is TRBV12-3 or TRBV12-4, the J gene TRBJ2-3, with TRBD2 identical over 7 bases. V shed 2 bases and J 2 bases; nucleotides not matched to a gene: 13. The CDR3 is 18 residues long. This CDR3 is CASSLRLAVSLFTDTQYF. The CDR3 nucleotides are TGTGCCAGCAGTTTACGGCTAGCGGTGTCCCTCTTCACAGATACGCAGTATTTT.

The rearrangement joins TRBV6-2 or TRBV6-3 to TRBJ2-1; 7 bases are shared with TRBD2. Germline loops: CDR1 MNHEY, CDR2 SVGEGT. V was clipped by 8 bases and J by 8 bases; unmatched bases: 3. The CDR3 extends over 11 amino acids. For the CDR3, the DNA is TGTGCCAGCCGGGGAGGGGATGAGCAGTTCTTC. Its protein product is CASRGGDEQFF.

The V gene is TRBV12-3 or TRBV12-4, the J gene TRBJ2-7; no definite D call. V was pared by 6 bases and J by 5 bases, with 11 bases between. CDR3 length equals 12 residues. The CDR3 region has the DNA TGTGCCAGCAGCTACCTTATCCACGAGCAGTACTTC. This encodes CASSYLIHEQYF.

The chain combines TRBV6-1 with TRBJ1-6; TRBD1 agrees at 10 bases. Germline V gives CDR1 MNHNS, CDR2 SASEGT. Losses at the gene ends were 4 bases for V and 0 bases for J; bases not matched to a gene: 6. CDR3 length: 18 residues. The CDR3 reads CASSAGTGASSYNSPLHF. CDR3 nucleotide sequence: TGTGCCAGCAGTGCGGGGACAGGGGCCAGCTCCTATAATTCACCCCTCCACTTT.

This chain uses TRBV12-3 or TRBV12-4 with TRBJ2-2; D is unresolved. V dropped 3 bases and J dropped 6 bases, with 8 bases sitting between them. The CDR3 covers 13 residues. The CDR3 region has the DNA TGTGCCAGCAGTTTTAGCTGGGCCGGGGAGCTGTTTTTT. This sequence encodes CASSFSWAGELFF.

This clonotype was recorded many times. The chain joins TRBV29-1 to TRBJ2-1; D is unclear. This CDR3 is 14 amino acids long. The germline gives CDR1 SQVTM, CDR2 ANQGSEA. The ends were cut back, 7 bases at V and 0 bases at J, with 13 bases in the middle. The CDR3 coding sequence is TGCAGCGCCTGGTCTAGGACCTCCTACAATGAGCAGTTCTTC. Its translation: CSAWSRTSYNEQFF.

The table lists this clonotype with a few counts. The chain uses TRBV25-1 and TRBJ2-3; 12 nucleotides match TRBD1. The germline V gene has CDR1 MGHDK and CDR2 SYGVNS. V was clipped by 11 bases and J by 0 bases; unmatched bases: 9. The CDR3 sequence is 16 residues long. The CDR3 spells CAAAGGQGASTDTQYF. The CDR3 DNA follows: TGTGCCGCCGCTGGGGGACAGGGGGCTAGCACAGATACGCAGTATTTT.

The chain is built from TRBV6-2 or TRBV6-3 and TRBJ2-1; 7 nucleotides match TRBD2. The CDR3 sequence is 16 residues long. Trimming removed 7 bases from V and 2 bases from J; junction bases left unmatched: 11. CDR1 and CDR2 (germline): MNHEY, SVGEGT. In nucleotides, the CDR3 is TGTGCCAGCACCGTGACTAGCCCCCACCCCTACAATGAGCAGTTCTTC. It encodes CASTVTSPHPYNEQFF.

The chain links TRBV7-9 to TRBJ2-7; weak D call: TRBD1 (5 bases). Germline V gene sequence: CDR1 SEHNR, CDR2 FQNEAQ (reference sequence). The CDR3 is 14 residues long. The ends were cut back, 4 bases at V and 2 bases at J, with 12 bases in the middle. CDR3 amino acids: CASSSTVSPYEQYF. The CDR3 DNA reads TGTGCCAGCAGCTCGACAGTCTCACCCTACGAGCAGTACTTC.

This clonotype has more than one count but fewer than ten. The chain combines TRBV5-1 with TRBJ2-3; 10 bases map to TRBD2. This CDR3 has 15 amino acids. From germline, CDR1 is SGHRS and CDR2 YFSETQ. Trimming took 4 bases from V and 6 from J; bases not matched to a gene: 8. DNA of the CDR3: TGCGCCAGCAGCCAATTAGCGGGAGGATCGGATACGCAGTATTTT. Residues: CASSQLAGGSDTQYF.

The chain is built from TRBV5-5 and TRBJ1-1; 8 nucleotides align to TRBD1. There are 13 residues in the CDR3. CDR1 is SGHKS, CDR2 YYEKEE, per germline (reference sequence). V lost 5 bases to trimming and J lost 11 bases; unmatched junction nucleotides: 11. CDR3 in amino acids: CASSQGARWGAFF. The CDR3 nucleotides read TGTGCCAGCAGTCAGGGGGCGCGGTGGGGGGCTTTCTTT.

A few counts support this clonotype. V and J are TRBV24-1 and TRBJ1-2, with D unresolved. The CDR3 consists of 14 residues. Germline V gene lookup returns CDR1 KGHDR and CDR2 SFDVKD. The germline V and J ends were trimmed by 6 bases and 4 bases, with 14 bases remaining between them. CDR3 region: CATSWSNLPYGYTF. The CDR3 DNA sequence: TGTGCCACCAGTTGGTCTAACTTACCCTATGGCTACACCTTC.

The J gene is TRBJ2-7, the V gene TRBV5-1; D is perhaps TRBD1 (6 bases). The CDR3 is 15 amino acids. Per germline, CDR1 SGHRS and CDR2 YFSETQ. Trimming took 4 bases from V and 6 from J, leaving 20 bases between them. The CDR3 reads CASSPNTGTKGEQYF. The CDR3 DNA sequence: TGCGCCAGCAGCCCGAACACCGGGACAAAGGGCGAGCAGTACTTC.

The V gene is TRBV4-1, the J gene TRBJ1-5; the match to TRBD1 covers 7 bases. With 2 bases clipped from V and 8 bases from J, the junction kept 6 bases outside the gene matches. CDR3 length equals 14 residues. CDR1 is MGHRA, CDR2 YSYEKL, per germline. The chain's CDR3 is CASSQHGRGEPQHF. The CDR3 DNA reads TGCGCCAGCAGCCAACATGGCAGGGGGGAGCCCCAGCATTTT.

This rearrangement joins TRBV12-3 or TRBV12-4 to TRBJ2-7, with 13 bases identical to TRBD2. The CDR3 is 15 residues long. V lost 5 bases to trimming and J lost 2 bases; unmatched junction nucleotides: 3. CDR3 in DNA: TGTGCCAGCAGTCGGACTAGCGGGAGTCCCTACGAGCAGTACTTC. As protein: CASSRTSGSPYEQYF.

J is TRBJ2-7 and V is TRBV6-6; D might be TRBD1 (5 bases). V lost 8 bases and J lost 0, with 11 bases in between. Germline-derived CDR1 and CDR2 are MNHNY and SVGAGI (reference sequence). There are 13 residues in the CDR3. The CDR3 sequence is CASGAGISYEQYF. Here the CDR3 DNA reads TGTGCCAGCGGGGCAGGGATCTCCTACGAGCAGTACTTC.

This clonotype has at least ten counts. The V call is TRBV7-2, the J call TRBJ1-1, with TRBD1 as a possible D gene (5 bases). Per the germline V gene, CDR1 is SGHTA and CDR2 is FQGNSA. The CDR3 is made up of 15 amino acids. V dropped 3 bases and J dropped 1 base, with 12 bases sitting between them. CDR3 sequence reads: CASSFTRGGNTEAFF. The CDR3 region has the DNA TGTGCCAGCAGCTTTACCCGGGGGGGGAACACTGAAGCTTTCTTT.

The CDR3 nucleotides are TGCAGTGCTAGAGATTGGGGGGCCGGGACAGGGAATCAGCCCCAGCATTTT. This translates into CSARDWGAGTGNQPQHF. The chain joins TRBV20-1 to TRBJ1-5; 9 bases align to TRBD1. This CDR3 comprises 17 residues. The germline V gene has CDR1 DFQATT and CDR2 SNEGSKA (reference sequence). Trimming removed 0 bases from V and 4 bases from J; junction bases left unmatched: 10.